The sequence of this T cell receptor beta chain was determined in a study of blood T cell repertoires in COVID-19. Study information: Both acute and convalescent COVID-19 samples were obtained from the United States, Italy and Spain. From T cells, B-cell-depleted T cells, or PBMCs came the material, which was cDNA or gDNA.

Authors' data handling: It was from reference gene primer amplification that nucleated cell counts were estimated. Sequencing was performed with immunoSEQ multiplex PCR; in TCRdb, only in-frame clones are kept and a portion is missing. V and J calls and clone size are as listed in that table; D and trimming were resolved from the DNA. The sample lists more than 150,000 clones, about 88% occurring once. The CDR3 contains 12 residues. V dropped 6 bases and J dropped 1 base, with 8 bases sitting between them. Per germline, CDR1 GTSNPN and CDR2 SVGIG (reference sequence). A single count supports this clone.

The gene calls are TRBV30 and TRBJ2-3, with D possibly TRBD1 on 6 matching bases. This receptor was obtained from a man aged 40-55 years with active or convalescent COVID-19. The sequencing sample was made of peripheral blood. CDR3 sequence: CACNRGTDTQYF. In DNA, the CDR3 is TGTGCCTGTAACAGGGGCACAGATACGCAGTATTTT.